Listed below are T cell receptor beta chains from one sample, sequenced in a study of glioma-infiltrating T cells after dendritic cell vaccination. Method: immunoSEQ multiplex PCR; TCRdb's copy keeps in-frame clones and lacks some. The sample yields under 100,000 clones, around 85% seen once. Sequencing used blood, obtained before dendritic cell vaccination. The origin of the receptors is a human donor with glioblastoma. Both conserved end residues are part of each CDR3. Each record gives: V gene, clone size, J gene, D gene, CDR3 DNA, CDR3 protein. The D gene is left open where the match is weak. Size tells how often a clone was seen (once, few, many) or the class of an expanded clone, and some rows leave it out.

TRBV2	.	TRBJ1-5	.	TGTGCCAGCAGGGATACCGATTTGAGGTCTCAGCCCCAGCATTTT	CASRDTDLRSQPQHF
TRBV19	.	TRBJ1-2	.	TGTGCCAGTAGTATGGGGCAGGTTTATGGCTACACCTTC	CASSMGQVYGYTF
TRBV5-5	.	TRBJ2-7	.	TGTGCCAGCAGCTCCGGGCTAGCGCTTTACGAGCAGTACTTC	CASSSGLALYEQYF
TRBV9	once	TRBJ1-4	TRBD1	TGTGCCAGCAGCCCGGGACAGGGGATAACTAATGAAAAACTGTTTTTT	CASSPGQGITNEKLFF
TRBV7-9	.	TRBJ2-7	.	TGTGCCAGCAGCTTAGTGCCTAGCGCCTCCTACGAGCAGTACTTC	CASSLVPSASYEQYF
TRBV19	.	TRBJ2-4	.	TGTGCCAGTAGTAACGGAGGGACTCCGGGGTCGAGCATTCAGTACTTC	CASSNGGTPGSSIQYF
TRBV19	.	TRBJ2-3	TRBD2	TGTGCCACGGCGGGACTAGCGGTCAGCACAGATACGCAGTATTTT	CATAGLAVSTDTQYF
TRBV6-5	.	TRBJ2-6	.	TGTGCCAGCAGTTACCGCGGGTCTGGGGCCAACGTCCTGACTTTC	CASSYRGSGANVLTF
TRBV5-1	.	TRBJ2-3	TRBD2	TGCGCCAGCAGCTACCTACTAGCGGGGCTCTCAGATACGCAGTATTTT	CASSYLLAGLSDTQYF
TRBV5-4	.	TRBJ1-4	TRBD1	TGTGCCAGCAGCAAAGCCGGACAGGGTAGTAGTGAAAAACTGTTTTTT	CASSKAGQGSSEKLFF
TRBV5-6	.	TRBJ2-7	.	TGTGCCAGCAGCTTGGGGGCAGTCCCCTCCAAGCAGTACTTC	CASSLGAVPSKQYF
TRBV6-5	.	TRBJ1-5	.	TGTGCCAGCACCTCAGGAAGCAATCAGCCCCAGCATTTT	CASTSGSNQPQHF
TRBV19	once	TRBJ1-3	TRBD1	TGTGCCAGTAGTATAGACAGGGGGCGAGCTGGAAACACCATATATTTT	CASSIDRGRAGNTIYF
TRBV6-5	once	TRBJ2-5	.	TGTGCCAGCACCCGGGAAGAGACCCAGTACTTC	CASTREETQYF
TRBV6-6	.	TRBJ1-6	TRBD1	TGTGCCAGCAGTTTTGCACAGGGGGCGCAAAATTCACCCCTCCACTTT	CASSFAQGAQNSPLHF
TRBV5-1	.	TRBJ2-7	TRBD1	TGCGCCAGCAGCTCCGCGACAGGGTGGAACGAGCAGTACTTC	CASSSATGWNEQYF
TRBV11-2	.	TRBJ2-3	.	TGTGCCAGCAGCTCCCCGCCGGGGTCAAGTGGCACAGATACGCAGTATTTT	CASSSPPGSSGTDTQYF
TRBV19	few	TRBJ1-1	TRBD1	TGTGCCAGTAGTAATATCCAGGGGGCAGGGAACACTGAAGCTTTCTTT	CASSNIQGAGNTEAFF
TRBV11-1	once	TRBJ2-1	TRBD2	TGTGCCAGCAGTCCGACTAGCGGGAGAGCCAATGAGCAGTTCTTC	CASSPTSGRANEQFF
TRBV15	.	TRBJ1-6	.	TGTGCCACCAGCAGAGAACAGAGTAATTCACCCCTCCACTTT	CATSREQSNSPLHF
TRBV5-1	.	TRBJ2-7	TRBD1	TGCGCCAGCAGCTCAGGGGCCACAGGGGCCTACTACGAGCAGTACTTC	CASSSGATGAYYEQYF
TRBV5-6	.	TRBJ2-2	.	TGTGCCAGCAGCGGTCTAGGATCGGGCACCGGGGAGCTGTTTTTT	CASSGLGSGTGELFF
TRBV6-4	.	TRBJ2-3	TRBD1	TGTGCCAGCAGCGGGACAGAGACAGATACGCAGTATTTT	CASSGTETDTQYF
TRBV6-1	.	TRBJ2-5	TRBD2	TGTGCCAGCAGTGGGGGAGTGCTAGCGGGGAAAGAGACCCAGTACTTC	CASSGGVLAGKETQYF
TRBV5-8	few	TRBJ1-2	.	TGTGCCAGCAGCAGGACAGTATCTAACTATGGCTACACCTTC	CASSRTVSNYGYTF
TRBV6-5	.	TRBJ1-1	.	TGTGCCAGCAGTTACCCTGAGGGTAGTGAAGCTTTCTTT	CASSYPEGSEAFF
TRBV19	.	TRBJ1-5	TRBD1	TGTGCCAGTAGGGAGGGCAGGGGGCGCGATCAGCCCCAGCATTTT	CASREGRGRDQPQHF
TRBV2	.	TRBJ2-1	TRBD1	TGTGCCACTCACCCGGGACAGAGGTACAATGAGCAGTTCTTC	CATHPGQRYNEQFF
TRBV6-4	.	TRBJ1-2	TRBD1	TGTGCCAGCAGCCCCGGGACAGGGCTTTACTATGGCTACACCTTC	CASSPGTGLYYGYTF
TRBV27	.	TRBJ2-1	TRBD1	TGTGCCAGCAGTTTAACCCGACAGGGAGTGCAGTTCTTC	CASSLTRQGVQFF
TRBV5-1	once	TRBJ2-5	TRBD2	TGCGCCAGCAGCTTTATAGCGGGGGCTTACCAAGAGACCCAGTACTTC	CASSFIAGAYQETQYF
TRBV7-9	.	TRBJ2-1	TRBD2	TGTGCCAGCAGCTTATCTCGCGGGAGTATTGATGAGCAGTTCTTC	CASSLSRGSIDEQFF
TRBV4-3	.	TRBJ2-2	.	TGCGCCAGCAGCCCTACCCTGAGCGGGGAGCTGTTTTTT	CASSPTLSGELFF
TRBV10-3	few	TRBJ2-1	TRBD2	TGTGCCACCTCGCCGGGACTAGCGGGGGGGTTGAATGAGCAGTTCTTC	CATSPGLAGGLNEQFF
TRBV5-1	.	TRBJ2-5	.	TGCGCCAGCAGCTTGTGGCCTAGCCTTTTACAAGAGACCCAGTACTTC	CASSLWPSLLQETQYF
TRBV30	.	TRBJ1-2	.	TGTGCCTGGAACGAGGTTGGCTATGGCTACACCTTC	CAWNEVGYGYTF
TRBV7-9	.	TRBJ2-2	TRBD1	TGTGCCAGCAGCTTAGACAGGGGCATCCCCGGGGAGCTGTTTTTT	CASSLDRGIPGELFF
TRBV15	.	TRBJ1-2	TRBD1	TGTGCCACCAGCAGGGACAGGGGGGCCTATGGCTACACCTTC	CATSRDRGAYGYTF
TRBV7-2	.	TRBJ1-2	TRBD1	TGTGCCAGCAGCTTAGGGGACAGCTATGGCTACACCTTC	CASSLGDSYGYTF
TRBV19	.	TRBJ2-5	TRBD1	TGTGCCAGTAGTATACGCCGGGACAGGGGCCAAGAGACCCAGTACTTC	CASSIRRDRGQETQYF
TRBV14	.	TRBJ2-7	.	TGTGCCAGCAGCCAAGCCCCGGTCCACGAGCAGTACTTC	CASSQAPVHEQYF
TRBV15	.	TRBJ2-4	.	TGTGCCACCAACCATGGGGGGACGGAAAACATTCAGTACTTC	CATNHGGTENIQYF
TRBV21-1	.	TRBJ1-5	.	TGTGCCGCCCCTAAGGAAGCAGGTCGAAGCAATCAGCCCCAGCATTTT	CAAPKEAGRSNQPQHF
TRBV27	once	TRBJ1-2	TRBD1	TGTGCCAGCAGCCCAATAGGGGGCTTTTATGGCTACACCTTC	CASSPIGGFYGYTF
TRBV5-4	.	TRBJ2-5	TRBD2	TGTGCCAGCAGCCCCCATGGGGGGGGACCTCAAGAGACCCAGTACTTC	CASSPHGGGPQETQYF
TRBV11-1	.	TRBJ2-7	TRBD1	TGTGCCAGCAGCTTCGAGATCGGGACAGGGTATTCCTACGAGCAGTACTTC	CASSFEIGTGYSYEQYF
TRBV18	.	TRBJ2-7	.	TGTGCCAGCTCACCGCAGGACTCCTACGAGCAGTACTTC	CASSPQDSYEQYF
TRBV7-2	.	TRBJ2-3	.	TGTGCCAGCAGCTTGGTCTACTCTAGCACAGATACGCAGTATTTT	CASSLVYSSTDTQYF
TRBV25-1	.	TRBJ2-3	TRBD2	TGTGCCAGCAGTGAAACGGCTAGCGGGGGCACAGATACGCAGTATTTT	CASSETASGGTDTQYF
TRBV19	.	TRBJ2-2	.	TGTGCCAGTAGTGACTCTCGGGGGACCGGGGAGCTGTTTTTT	CASSDSRGTGELFF
TRBV5-1	.	TRBJ2-1	TRBD2	TGCGCCAGCAGCTTGGCCGAGGGACTAGCAGGGTTCTTC	CASSLAEGLAGFF
TRBV7-2	.	TRBJ2-7	.	TGTGCCAGCAGCTTAACGGGGTACGAGCAGTACTTC	CASSLTGYEQYF
TRBV5-4	once	TRBJ1-1	.	TGTGCCAGCACTAACCGGGGGACTGAAGCTTTCTTT	CASTNRGTEAFF
TRBV19	.	TRBJ2-6	.	TGTGCCAGTAGTGCCATCTGGACAAATCACAAAGGTCGGGCCAACGTCCTGACTTTC	CASSAIWTNHKGRANVLTF
TRBV5-1	.	TRBJ2-1	.	TGCGCCAGCAGCCGGACTGGCCTCGATGAGCAGTTCTTC	CASSRTGLDEQFF
TRBV5-1	.	TRBJ2-3	TRBD1	TGCGCCAGCAGCTTAGGACAGGGGCTTGGCACAGATACGCAGTATTTT	CASSLGQGLGTDTQYF
TRBV5-1	.	TRBJ1-6	.	TGCGCCAGCAGGGTAGGGGATTCACCCCTCCACTTT	CASRVGDSPLHF